Below, 19 T cell receptor beta chains from the same sample are listed, as sequenced in a study of cytomegalovirus exposure and HLA in healthy donors. Measured with immunoSEQ multiplex PCR; TCRdb has only the in-frame clones, and not every one. The data hold under 250,000 clones, with over 75% observed a single time. The sample was PBMCs. Receptors were obtained from a man aged 18-30 years in good health and CMV-seropositive.

The chain employs TRBV7-9 and TRBJ1-3; no firm D call. V lost 5 bases to trimming and J lost 4 bases, with 6 bases between them. From germline, CDR1 is SEHNR and CDR2 FQNEAQ (reference sequence). The CDR3 is 12 residues long. Here the CDR3 reads CASSLRGNTIYF. For the CDR3, the DNA is TGTGCCAGCAGCCTAAGGGGAAACACCATATATTTT.

The gene calls are TRBV5-1 and TRBJ2-7, with TRBD2 identical over 12 bases. CDR1 SGHRS and CDR2 YFSETQ come from the germline V gene. The trim removed 4 bases at V and 6 bases at J, leaving 8 bases unmatched. The CDR3 has 15 residues. The CDR3 region is CASSPLTSGRAEQYF. DNA of the CDR3: TGCGCCAGCAGCCCATTGACTAGCGGGAGAGCCGAGCAGTACTTC.

This clone was observed once. The CDR3 here is CASSLERIGTGGYTF. The DNA for the CDR3 is TGCGCCAGCAGCTTGGAACGAATCGGGACTGGAGGCTACACCTTC. This chain connects TRBV5-1 to TRBJ1-2, with D possibly TRBD1 on 5 matching bases. CDR3 length: 15 residues. The V gene's germline CDR1 is SGHRS and CDR2 YFSETQ. V gave up 0 bases and J gave up 8 bases, with 17 bases separating them.

The chain carries TRBV28 and TRBJ2-2; tentatively, D is TRBD1 (6 bases). V was trimmed by 7 bases and J by 2 bases, leaving 17 bases between them. The CDR3 runs to 16 residues. Per the germline V gene, CDR1 is MDHEN and CDR2 is SYDVKM. The CDR3 loop is CASTPWGRGNTGELFF. CDR3 coding DNA: TGTGCCAGCACCCCCTGGGGCAGGGGAAACACCGGGGAGCTGTTTTTT.

This clone was observed once. The V call is TRBV5-4, the J call TRBJ2-2, with D possibly TRBD1 on 5 matching bases. From germline, CDR1 is SGHNT and CDR2 YYREEE (reference sequence). The CDR3 is 15 amino acids. Trimming removed 0 bases from V and 5 bases from J, with 11 bases in between. The CDR3 DNA reads TGTGCCAGCAGCTTGGCGACAGTTGCAACCGGGGAGCTGTTTTTT. Translating gives CASSLATVATGELFF.

The rearrangement joins TRBV7-2 to TRBJ1-2; maybe TRBD1 (5 bases). Germline V lookup: CDR1 SGHTA, CDR2 FQGNSA. The V and J ends lost 1 base and 4 bases respectively, with 10 bases between them. This CDR3 has 14 residues. The CDR3 sequence: CASSLGGMFYGYTF. The CDR3 DNA reads TGTGCCAGCAGCTTAGGGGGGATGTTCTATGGCTACACCTTC.

This sequence joins TRBV28 and TRBJ2-1; no clear D gene. The germline V gene has CDR1 MDHEN and CDR2 SYDVKM. V was clipped by 4 bases and J by 8 bases, with 6 bases between them. CDR3 length: 11 amino acids. CDR3 amino acids: CASSSSYEQFF. In nucleotides, the CDR3 is TGTGCCAGCAGTTCGAGCTATGAGCAGTTCTTC.

V gene TRBV6-5 combines with J gene TRBJ1-1; D perhaps matches TRBD1 (6 bases). The CDR3 covers 14 residues. CDR1 is MNHEY and CDR2 is SVGAGI in the germline V gene. V was clipped by 6 bases and J by 1 base, with 12 bases between them. The CDR3 nucleotides are TGTGCCAGCAGCCGGAGGGGACAGAACACTGAAGCTTTCTTT. Protein product: CASSRRGQNTEAFF.

The CDR3 region is CAISESGTKTGGYTF. The CDR3 coding sequence is TGTGCCATCAGTGAGTCGGGGACAAAAACAGGTGGCTACACCTTC. V usage is TRBV10-3 and J usage is TRBJ1-2, with D possibly TRBD1 on 6 matching bases. V was clipped by 0 bases and J by 7 bases, with 15 bases between them. The germline V gene has CDR1 ENHRY and CDR2 SYGVKD. There are 15 residues in the CDR3.

This chain joins TRBV14 and TRBJ2-7; TRBD2 matches at 9 bases. V lost 1 base and J lost 3; bases outside the gene matches: 10. This CDR3 contains 17 residues. Germline loops: CDR1 SGHDN, CDR2 FVKESK. The CDR3 here is CASSQGRRAGGGYEQYF. The CDR3 DNA reads as TGTGCCAGCAGCCAAGGTCGCAGGGCGGGAGGGGGCTACGAGCAGTACTTC.

The chain employs TRBV30 and TRBJ2-7; D not resolved. This CDR3 has 13 amino acids. Trimming removed 5 bases at V and 4 bases at J, with 15 bases between. Germline V gene lookup returns CDR1 GTSNPN and CDR2 SVGIG (reference sequence). The CDR3 DNA reads as TGTGCCTGGGATCCGGTTGGGTCATACGAGCAGTACTTC. Translation gives CAWDPVGSYEQYF.

The sample holds a few counts of this clone. The chain couples TRBV6-1 to TRBJ1-5; D is uncertain. Between the trimmed V and J ends, which lost 2 bases and 8 bases, there was a span of 4 bases. Per germline, CDR1 MNHNS and CDR2 SASEGT. The CDR3 contains 11 residues. This chain's CDR3 is CASSEKEPQHF. CDR3 nucleotides: TGTGCCAGCAGTGAAAAGGAGCCCCAGCATTTT.

The genes are TRBV6-1 and TRBJ2-1, with a possible D match to TRBD1 (6 bases). V lost 5 bases, J lost 10 bases, and 21 bases lay in between. Per the germline V gene, CDR1 is MNHNS and CDR2 is SASEGT. This CDR3 has 15 amino acids. The CDR3 protein is CASSRRPGEHREQFF. CDR3 DNA: TGTGCCAGCAGTCGAAGGCCAGGGGAGCATCGAGAGCAGTTCTTC.

This clone has only one observation. The chain recombines TRBV9 with TRBJ2-1; no firm D call. The ends were cut back, 0 bases at V and 6 bases at J, with 4 bases in the middle. The CDR3 totals 12 residues. CDR1 and CDR2 from the germline V gene are SGDLS and YYNGEE. The CDR3 spells CASSVVSNEQFF. CDR3 bases: TGTGCCAGCAGCGTAGTTAGCAATGAGCAGTTCTTC.

This clone came up a few times. The chain recombines TRBV6-1 with TRBJ1-2; 7 bases are a match to TRBD1. Germline V gene lookup returns CDR1 MNHNS and CDR2 SASEGT. This CDR3 has 14 amino acids. Trimming took 1 base from V and 4 from J; bases not matched to a gene: 3. Here the CDR3 reads CASSEEWDSYGYTF. CDR3 sequence (DNA): TGTGCCAGCAGTGAAGAGTGGGACAGCTATGGCTACACCTTC.

The gene calls are TRBV27 and TRBJ1-2, with D hard to call. This CDR3 comprises 14 residues. Germline CDR1 MNHEY, CDR2 SMNVEV (reference sequence). V lost 3 bases and J 4 bases, leaving 12 bases between the germline ends. The CDR3 reads CASSFRTRGYGYTF. CDR3 bases: TGTGCCAGCAGTTTCCGGACCCGGGGCTATGGCTACACCTTC.

The CDR3 nucleotides are TGTGCCAGCAGCGTAGGCCTAGCGGGAGGGGACACCGGGGAGCTGTTTTTT. Protein product: CASSVGLAGGDTGELFF. The chain links TRBV9 to TRBJ2-2; 12 bases are a match to TRBD2. There are 17 residues in the CDR3. The junction had 3 bases not matched to a gene; V was cut back by 0 bases and J by 3 bases. Germline lookup yields CDR1 SGDLS and CDR2 YYNGEE.

This clone was observed once. This chain connects TRBV19 to TRBJ2-5; 9 positions match TRBD2. V lost 3 bases to trimming and J lost 2 bases; unmatched junction nucleotides: 7. Germline CDR1 and CDR2: LNHDA and SQIVND (reference sequence). CDR3 length equals 16 residues. CDR3 sequence reads: CASSIILAGRQETQYF. Written as DNA, the CDR3 is TGTGCCAGTAGTATTATCCTAGCGGGAAGGCAAGAGACCCAGTACTTC. The whole variable domain, remainder taken from reference TRBV19 and TRBJ2-5, is DGGITQSPKYLFRKEGQNVTLSCEQNLNHDAMYWYRQDPGQGLRLIYYSQIVNDFQKGDIAEGYSVSREKKESFPLTVTSAQKNPTAFYLCASSIILAGRQETQYFGPGTRLLVL.

This clone came up once. The gene calls are TRBV2 and TRBJ1-4; 9 nucleotides align to TRBD1. The trim removed 10 bases at V and 5 bases at J, leaving 5 bases unmatched. Per the germline V gene, CDR1 is SNHLY and CDR2 is FYNNEI. CDR3 size: 13 residues. The CDR3 is CATQGAMNEKLFF. CDR3 nucleotides: TGTGCCACACAGGGGGCCATGAATGAAAAACTGTTTTTT.